This note documents a single T cell receptor (beta chain) sequence. No antigen is known for it. The entry originates in a study of response to subunit inactivated influenza vaccine. Study-level results: With each seasonal influenza vaccination, the authors suggested, few new T cells are recruited.

Germline CDR1 is DFQATT and CDR2 is SNEGSKA (reference sequence). The CDR3 totals 16 residues. V lost 5 bases and J lost 7; bases outside the gene matches: 15. Using its own MiXCR run on the RT-PCR reads, TCRdb lists one record per CDR3 protein. The table records about 520,000 distinct CDR3 sequences, around 7.7% of them present only once. The receptor was derived from a man aged 45 to 70 who received an inactivated influenza vaccine. The chain has TRBV20-1 and TRBJ1-4; 8 nucleotides align to TRBD1. The specimen was PBMCs from blood, collected 23 to 25 months after vaccination. CDR3 in DNA: TGCAGTGCTCTTCCCGACAGGGGAGGGGGGGGTGAAAAACTGTTTTTT. Its translation: CSALPDRGGGGEKLFF.